The following is a T cell receptor beta chain sequence with its context. These data are taken from a study of response to subunit inactivated influenza vaccine. Germline CDR1 and CDR2: SEHNR and FQNEAQ (reference sequence). Deletions cut 1 base from V and 4 bases from J, with 11 bases between. This CDR3 has 15 amino acids. One entry per CDR3 protein, called by TCRdb with MiXCR from the RT-PCR reads. The table lists about 780,000 distinct CDR3 sequences, approximately 17% of them singletons. The sample here was PBMCs from blood, taken roughly 5 days after vaccination. The sequence was obtained from a man between 45 and 60 years old who received an inactivated influenza vaccine. V gene TRBV7-9 combines with J gene TRBJ1-5; TRBD1 is a possible D gene (5 bases). This CDR3 reads CASSLGDRPNQPQHF. The CDR3 DNA follows: TGTGCCAGCAGCTTAGGAGACAGACCTAATCAGCCCCAGCATTTT.